The rows below give T cell receptor beta chains drawn from one sample of a study of early T cells in non-severe SARS-CoV-2 infection. TCRdb re-analysed the 5' RACE reads in MiXCR, keeping a single row per CDR3 protein. The sample carries some 25,000 distinct CDR3 sequences, more than 4% recorded once. Sequencing used whole blood. These receptors all come from an adult who was a healthcare worker with PCR-confirmed SARS-CoV-2 infection or an uninfected control (not recorded which). Each CDR3 is given with its conserved first and last residue. The D gene is left open where the match is weak. Clone size is stated in some rows and not others, as once, few, many or a class when expanded.

j_call,v_call,d_call,clone_size,cdr3_nt,cdr3_aa
TRBJ2-2,TRBV4-2,.,medium-sized,TGTGCCAGCAGCCAAGTGCAGGGGAGGGTCGGGGAGCTGTTTTTT,CASSQVQGRVGELFF
TRBJ1-5,TRBV19,.,many,TGTGCCAGTAGTATTGCCCGGGGGCAGGCTCAGCCCCAGCATTTT,CASSIARGQAQPQHF
TRBJ2-4,TRBV5-1,TRBD1,many,TGCGCCAGCAGCCCAGGGACAGCAAGCAAAAACATTCAGTACTTC,CASSPGTASKNIQYF
TRBJ2-3,TRBV29-1,TRBD1,many,TGCAGCGTTGACTCTAAGCGACAGGGGACAGATACGCAGTATTTT,CSVDSKRQGTDTQYF
TRBJ2-4,TRBV20-1,.,.,TGCAGTGCTAGAGCGGATCTAAACATTCAGTACTTC,CSARADLNIQYF
TRBJ2-1,TRBV4-1,.,many,TGCGCCAGCAGCCACTTAGGGGAACTGAGCTCCTACAATGAGCAGTTCTTC,CASSHLGELSSYNEQFF
TRBJ2-7,TRBV19,TRBD2,many,TGTGCCAGTAGTATCACTAGCGGAACCTACGAGCAGTACTTC,CASSITSGTYEQYF
TRBJ2-5,TRBV28,.,many,TGTGCCAGCAGGTCGGAAGAGACCCAGTACTTC,CASRSEETQYF
TRBJ1-6,TRBV7-3,TRBD1,.,TGTGCCAGCAGCATAACGGGACAGGGTGATTCACCCCTCCACTTT,CASSITGQGDSPLHF
TRBJ1-2,TRBV18,.,many,TGTGCCAGCTCACCAAGCATGCGGGTTCCTAACTATGGCTACACCTTC,CASSPSMRVPNYGYTF
TRBJ1-1,TRBV28,TRBD1,many,TGTGCCAGCAGTTTCCCAGGGGGAGAAGCTTTCTTT,CASSFPGGEAFF
TRBJ2-5,TRBV5-8,TRBD1,few,TGTGCCAGCAGCTTACGGCGGACAGGGGAAGTTCTGGAAGAGACCCAGTACTTC,CASSLRRTGEVLEETQYF
TRBJ2-6,TRBV29-1,.,many,TGCAGCGTGATGACAGAGGTGGGCTCTGGGGCCAACGTCCTGACTTTC,CSVMTEVGSGANVLTF
TRBJ2-1,TRBV7-6,TRBD2,few,TGTGCCAGCAGCTCTAGCGGATCCTACAATGAGCAGTTCTTC,CASSSSGSYNEQFF
TRBJ2-7,TRBV11-2,TRBD1,.,TGTGCCAGCAGCCCGGGGACAGGGAACTACGAGCAGTACTTC,CASSPGTGNYEQYF
TRBJ2-2,TRBV7-7,TRBD1,many,TGTGCTAGCAGCTTAGCGCGAGGGACAGCGAACACCGGGGAGCTGTTTTTT,CASSLARGTANTGELFF
TRBJ2-5,TRBV6-1,TRBD1,many,TGTGCCAGCAGGACACAGGGGATCGGGCGTCGGGAGACCCAGTACTTC,CASRTQGIGRRETQYF
TRBJ1-1,TRBV14,.,many,TGTGCCAGCAGCCTCGTTATGACAGCCCTGAACACTGAAGCTTTCTTT,CASSLVMTALNTEAFF
TRBJ2-2,TRBV29-1,.,.,TGCAGCGTTGCCCGAAGATACGGGGAGCTGTTTTTT,CSVARRYGELFF
TRBJ2-1,TRBV19,.,many,TGTGCCAGTAGTACCGATCCGTGGGGTGAGCAGTTCTTC,CASSTDPWGEQFF
TRBJ1-5,TRBV7-8,.,many,TGTGCCAGCAGATCGGACAGTTTGGGCAATCAGCCCCAGCATTTT,CASRSDSLGNQPQHF
TRBJ1-2,TRBV7-2,.,many,TGTGCCAGCAGCTTAGGACGGGGGGCAAGGAACTATGGCTACACCTTC,CASSLGRGARNYGYTF